These 6 T cell receptor beta chains came from one sample sequenced in a study of blood T cell repertoires in COVID-19. The method was immunoSEQ multiplex PCR; TCRdb's version includes in-frame clones alone and lacks a portion of them. The sample lists approximately 240,000 clones; around 82% were seen once. Sequencing used peripheral blood. The receptors shown here come from a woman of 80 years or more with active or convalescent COVID-19.

This clone was observed once. V gene TRBV6-1 combines with J gene TRBJ2-4; 7 positions match TRBD1. CDR1 is MNHNS, CDR2 SASEGT, per germline. The CDR3 spans 17 residues. J gave up 2 bases and V 2 bases, and 9 bases lay outside the gene matches. This chain's CDR3 is CASSENRDRVTKNIQYF. DNA for the CDR3: TGTGCCAGCAGTGAAAATCGAGACAGGGTGACCAAAAACATTCAGTACTTC.

The chain joins TRBV13 to TRBJ2-3; 15 positions agree with TRBD2. This CDR3 region has 20 residues. Trimming removed 5 bases from V and 0 bases from J; junction bases left unmatched: 12. Germline assignment: CDR1 PRHDT and CDR2 FYEKMQ (reference sequence). The CDR3 DNA follows: TGTGCCAGCAGCAATGGACTAGCGGGAGGGAGCCCGCTTAGCACAGATACGCAGTATTTT. This gives the protein CASSNGLAGGSPLSTDTQYF.

The V and J genes are TRBV14 and TRBJ1-1; no reliable D call. Trimming shortened V by 1 base and J by 10 bases, and 13 bases separated the two germline ends. The CDR3 consists of 13 residues. CDR1 is SGHDN and CDR2 is FVKESK in the germline V gene. The CDR3 protein is CASSQGLNSGAFF. The CDR3 DNA is TGTGCCAGCAGCCAAGGACTGAATTCGGGAGCTTTCTTT.

This clone appeared a single time. CDR3 sequence (DNA): TGTGCCAGCAGTTATTCGGCAGACTTTACTGAAGCTTTCTTT. Protein sequence: CASSYSADFTEAFF. The chain carries TRBV6-5 and TRBJ1-1, with D unclear. The CDR3 covers 14 residues. V lost 3 bases to trimming and J lost 5 bases, with 13 bases between them. CDR1 and CDR2 (germline): MNHEY, SVGAGI.

This chain uses TRBV6-2 or TRBV6-3 with TRBJ2-7; 8 bases align to TRBD1. V trimming: 0 bases; J trimming: 2 bases; junction bases outside the gene matches: 9. The CDR3 extends over 17 amino acids. Germline lookup yields CDR1 MNHEY and CDR2 SVGEGT. The DNA for the CDR3 is TGTGCCAGCAGTTACTCCCCAGGGGGCAGGGGTACCTACGAGCAGTACTTC. Translating it yields CASSYSPGGRGTYEQYF.

J is TRBJ2-1 and V is TRBV2, with 8 bases lining up with TRBD2. The CDR3 covers 15 residues. CDR1 is SNHLY and CDR2 is FYNNEI in the germline V gene. V shed 7 bases, J shed 7 bases, and the junction held 12 bases outside the gene matches. The CDR3 DNA reads TGTGCCAGCACCCTAGGAGCGGGAGTAGGGAATGAGCAGTTCTTC. Translated: CASTLGAGVGNEQFF.